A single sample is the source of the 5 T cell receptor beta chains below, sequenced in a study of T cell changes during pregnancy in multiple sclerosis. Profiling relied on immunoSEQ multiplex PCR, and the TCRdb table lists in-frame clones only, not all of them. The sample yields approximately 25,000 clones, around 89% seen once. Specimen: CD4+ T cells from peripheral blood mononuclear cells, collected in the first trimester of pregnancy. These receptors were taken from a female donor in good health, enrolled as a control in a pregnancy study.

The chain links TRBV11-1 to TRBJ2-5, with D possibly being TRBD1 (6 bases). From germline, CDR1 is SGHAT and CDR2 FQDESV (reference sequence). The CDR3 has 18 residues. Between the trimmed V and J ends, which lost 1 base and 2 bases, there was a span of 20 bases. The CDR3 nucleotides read TGTGCCAGCAGCTTAGTCGGATCGGGGACCAGGGGACAAGAGACCCAGTACTTC. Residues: CASSLVGSGTRGQETQYF.

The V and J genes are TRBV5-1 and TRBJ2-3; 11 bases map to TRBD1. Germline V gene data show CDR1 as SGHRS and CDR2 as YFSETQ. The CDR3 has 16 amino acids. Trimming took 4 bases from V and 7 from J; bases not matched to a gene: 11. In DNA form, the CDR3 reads TGCGCCAGCAGCCCCGGTCGTGGACAGGGGGCAAATACGCAGTATTTT. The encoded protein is CASSPGRGQGANTQYF.

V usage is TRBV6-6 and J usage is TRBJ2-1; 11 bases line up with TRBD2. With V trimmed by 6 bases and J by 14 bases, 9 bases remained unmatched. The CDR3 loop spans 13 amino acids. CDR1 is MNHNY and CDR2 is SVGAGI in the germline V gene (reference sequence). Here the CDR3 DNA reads TGTGCCAGCAGGCCCCTGACTAGCGGGGTTGAGTTCTTC. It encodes CASRPLTSGVEFF.

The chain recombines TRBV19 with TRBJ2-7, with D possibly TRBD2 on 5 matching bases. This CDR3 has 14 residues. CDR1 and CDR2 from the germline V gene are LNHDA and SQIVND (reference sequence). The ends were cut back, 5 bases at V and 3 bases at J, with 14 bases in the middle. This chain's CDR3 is CASSSPGSNYEQYF. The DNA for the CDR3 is TGTGCCAGTAGTTCACCGGGATCTAACTACGAGCAGTACTTC.

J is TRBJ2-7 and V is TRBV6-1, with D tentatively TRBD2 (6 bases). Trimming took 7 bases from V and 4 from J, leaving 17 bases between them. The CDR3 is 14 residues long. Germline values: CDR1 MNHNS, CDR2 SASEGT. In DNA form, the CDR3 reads TGTGCCAGCATGCTACCTGGGGGGTCATACGAGCAGTACTTC. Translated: CASMLPGGSYEQYF.